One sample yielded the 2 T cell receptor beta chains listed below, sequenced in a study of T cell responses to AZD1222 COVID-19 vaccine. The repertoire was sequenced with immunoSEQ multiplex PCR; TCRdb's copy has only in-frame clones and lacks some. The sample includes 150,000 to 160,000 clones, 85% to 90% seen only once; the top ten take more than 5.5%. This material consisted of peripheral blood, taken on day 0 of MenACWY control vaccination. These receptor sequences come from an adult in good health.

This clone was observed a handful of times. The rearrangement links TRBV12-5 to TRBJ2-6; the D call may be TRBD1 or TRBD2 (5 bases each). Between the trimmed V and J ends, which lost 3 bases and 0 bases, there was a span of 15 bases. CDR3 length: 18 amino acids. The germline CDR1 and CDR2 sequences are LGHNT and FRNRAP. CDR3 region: CASGLTRDGYSGANVLTF. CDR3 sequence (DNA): TGTGCTAGTGGTTTAACCCGGGACGGTTACTCTGGGGCCAACGTCCTGACTTTC.

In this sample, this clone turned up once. CDR3 nucleotides: TGTGCCAGCAGCTTGTCGGCGGGCTCCTACAATGAGCAGTTCTTC. It encodes CASSLSAGSYNEQFF. The gene calls are TRBV7-6 and TRBJ2-1, with D possibly being TRBD2 (5 bases). Germline lookup yields CDR1 SGHVS and CDR2 FNYEAQ. This CDR3 has 15 residues. V was cut by 3 bases and J by 0 bases, with 9 bases left in between.